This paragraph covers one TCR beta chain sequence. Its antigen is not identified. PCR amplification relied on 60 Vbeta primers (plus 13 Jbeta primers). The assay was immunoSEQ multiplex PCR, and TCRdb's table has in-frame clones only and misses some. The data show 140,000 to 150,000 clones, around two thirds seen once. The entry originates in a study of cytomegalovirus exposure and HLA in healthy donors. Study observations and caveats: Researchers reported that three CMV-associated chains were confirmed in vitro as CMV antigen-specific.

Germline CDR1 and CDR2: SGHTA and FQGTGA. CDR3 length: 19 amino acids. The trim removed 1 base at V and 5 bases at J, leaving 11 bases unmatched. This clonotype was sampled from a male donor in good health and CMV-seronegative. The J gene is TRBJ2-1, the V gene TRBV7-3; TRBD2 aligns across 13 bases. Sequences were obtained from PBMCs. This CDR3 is CASSLRGTSGVGRNNEQFF. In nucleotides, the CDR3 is TGTGCCAGCAGCTTAAGGGGGACTAGCGGGGTGGGTAGGAACAATGAGCAGTTCTTC.